This T cell receptor (beta chain) was identified during a study of human T cells and chemical hapten exposure. Study in general: Patients, predominantly female, presented with alopecia areata, totalis or universalis. Per-sample TCR yields varied mainly from small pooled library volume differences.

Time point in this sample: pre-sensitization, week 0. Treatment meaning: therapeutic diphenylcyclopropenone sensitization with weekly scalp DPC. The study drew its donors from alopecia patients who were 18 to 70 years old and suitable for DPC. The V gene's germline CDR1 is KGHDR and CDR2 SFDVKD. CDR3 length equals 17 residues. J was trimmed by 2 bases and V by 0 bases; bases with no gene match: 2. Notes on the study in general: Alopecia affecting every donor means their immune response may not match healthy people's.

The table lists this clonotype with a few counts. Its target is not known. TCRdb re-derived calls from the RACE reads in MiXCR, one entry per CDR3 protein. The sample has 300,000 to 450,000 distinct CDR3 sequences; over 5% are singletons. The sequenced sample was whole blood, obtained in connection with sensitization to the hapten diphenylcyclopropenone (DPC). The sequence was collected from a woman between 18 and 29 years old with alopecia areata. Some clones in this sample may be carry-over from other donors' samples. The chain links TRBV24-1 to TRBJ2-2; 10 bases line up with TRBD2. The CDR3 DNA sequence: TGTGCCACCAGTGATTTGACTAGCGGGGTAAACACCGGGGAGCTGTTTTTT. Translation: CATSDLTSGVNTGELFF.